The following is a TCR beta chain sequence with its context. Its target is not known. A CD45RA-negative memory subset and a CD45RA+ naive subset were separated from the CD4+ cells. Across several immunoSEQ plates, the genomic DNA of each subset was split evenly. Sequenced by immunoSEQ multiplex PCR; TCRdb stores in-frame clones only, minus some. Of about 2.4 million clones listed, roughly 93% are singletons. The data belong to a study of shared clonotypes between healthy human individuals. Whole-study results and caveats: Only a few donors were included, so the genetic and exposure-history diversity represented was limited. Generation of non-shared clonotypes was less probable than generation of clonotypes shared by all four donors.

There are 14 residues in the CDR3. The V gene's germline CDR1 is MGHRA and CDR2 YSYEKL. V was pared by 1 base and J by 9 bases, with 5 bases of the junction left unmatched. This chain joins TRBV4-1 and TRBJ2-1; TRBD2 agrees at 8 bases. This TCR was recovered from a man between 18 and 35 years old in good health. Some clones in this sample may be carry-over from other donors' samples. The sequenced material came from naive CD4+ T cells from PBMCs. Described subset: CD45RA+ positively selected. CDR3 residues: CASSQVSGSGEQFF. The CDR3 coding sequence is TGCGCCAGCAGCCAAGTAAGCGGGAGCGGTGAGCAGTTCTTC.